A single sample gave rise to the 26 T cell receptor beta chains below, sequenced in a study of blood T cell repertoires in COVID-19. The assay was immunoSEQ multiplex PCR, and TCRdb's table has in-frame clones only and misses some. The data show approximately 130,000 clones, approximately 89% seen once. The source material was peripheral blood. These TCRs come from a human donor in a cohort sampled during active COVID-19.

The rearrangement uses TRBV12-3 or TRBV12-4 and TRBJ2-1; 8 bases align to TRBD2. This CDR3 region has 13 residues. The J segment lost 7 bases and the V segment lost 9 bases, leaving 8 bases of the junction unmatched. The CDR3 loop reads CARYGRVWNEQFF. The CDR3 bases are TGTGCCAGATACGGGAGGGTTTGGAATGAGCAGTTCTTC.

CDR3 DNA sequence: TGTGCCAGCAGCTTGGCCGGGTCAGTGGATCAGCCCCAGCATTTT. Protein: CASSLAGSVDQPQHF. This sequence joins TRBV5-4 and TRBJ1-5; no reliable D call. This CDR3 is 15 amino acids long. With 0 bases removed from V and 5 bases from J, the gap between germline ends came to 12 bases. CDR1 is SGHNT and CDR2 is YYREEE in the germline V gene (reference sequence).

The V gene is TRBV3-1 (or the pseudogene TRBV3-2), the J gene TRBJ1-4; TRBD1 matches at 8 bases. Germline assignment: CDR1 LGHDT and CDR2 YNNKEL (reference sequence). J was trimmed by 8 bases and V by 3 bases; bases with no gene match: 11. The CDR3 has 16 amino acids. The CDR3: CASSQRGDRFREKLFF. CDR3 sequence (DNA): TGTGCCAGCAGCCAGAGGGGGGACAGGTTTAGAGAAAAACTGTTTTTT.

The chain has TRBV7-8 and TRBJ1-4; D gene uncertain. CDR3 length: 15 residues. Germline V gene lookup returns CDR1 SGHVS and CDR2 FQNEAQ. V was clipped by 6 bases and J by 4 bases, with 15 bases between them. Here the CDR3 DNA reads TGTGCCAGCAGACAGACCACGCTTATTAATGAAAAACTGTTTTTT. It yields the protein CASRQTTLINEKLFF.

CDR3 DNA: TGTGCCAGCAGTCCGATCTCTAACCTTGAAGCTTTCTTT. Translating gives CASSPISNLEAFF. This chain uses TRBV27 with TRBJ1-1; no reliable D call. Germline V gives CDR1 MNHEY, CDR2 SMNVEV (reference sequence). The CDR3 is 13 amino acids. V lost 5 bases and J 7 bases, leaving 14 bases between the germline ends.

This chain joins TRBV11-3 and TRBJ1-4; D is possibly TRBD1 (6 bases). Germline V gene sequence: CDR1 SGHNT, CDR2 YENEEA. Trimming took 5 bases from V and 7 from J, leaving 14 bases between them. This CDR3 contains 14 residues. The DNA for the CDR3 is TGTGCCAGCAGCCCCGGGCAGGGGAGTGAAAAACTGTTTTTT. It yields the protein CASSPGQGSEKLFF.

The rearrangement links TRBV30 to TRBJ2-3; the match to TRBD2 covers 7 bases. CDR1 is GTSNPN, CDR2 SVGIG, per germline (reference sequence). The V gene end was trimmed by 5 bases and the J gene end by 0 bases; junction bases not matched to a gene: 14. There are 17 residues in the CDR3. As DNA, the CDR3 is TGTGCCTGGCCTAAAAGGGGAGCGGGGCGGAGCACAGATACGCAGTATTTT. Its translation is CAWPKRGAGRSTDTQYF.

The genes are TRBV7-2 and TRBJ2-5, with 10 bases matching TRBD2. CDR1 and CDR2 from the germline V gene are SGHTA and FQGNSA. V shed 4 bases, J shed 5 bases, and the junction held 7 bases outside the gene matches. The CDR3 has 15 residues. CDR3 region: CASSWQRGGRETQYF. The CDR3 DNA reads as TGTGCCAGCAGCTGGCAGCGGGGGGGCCGGGAGACCCAGTACTTC.

This rearrangement joins TRBV19 to TRBJ1-5; TRBD1 agrees at 10 bases. The CDR3 covers 16 residues. V dropped 5 bases and J dropped 5; count of bases not matched to a gene: 9. The germline CDR1 and CDR2 sequences are LNHDA and SQIVND (reference sequence). Here the CDR3 DNA reads TGTGCCAGTAGTCTCGGACAGGGGGTGTTTGATCAGCCCCAGCATTTT. It encodes CASSLGQGVFDQPQHF.

This rearrangement joins TRBV18 to TRBJ2-1; 8 nucleotides align to TRBD2. Germline V gene sequence: CDR1 KGHSH, CDR2 LQKENI. V shed 3 bases, J shed 8 bases, and the junction held 6 bases outside the gene matches. The CDR3 contains 14 residues. CDR3 region: CASSPTRGGDEQFF. The CDR3 coding sequence is TGTGCCAGCTCACCTACCCGGGGGGGGGATGAGCAGTTCTTC.

The V gene is TRBV4-2, the J gene TRBJ1-6; 7 positions agree with TRBD1. The CDR3 is 16 amino acids. V shed 2 bases and J 7 bases; nucleotides not matched to a gene: 8. Germline V CDR1 and CDR2: LGHNA, YNFKEQ. The CDR3 DNA reads TGTGCCAGCAGCCAACTTGGCAGACAGGGCAATTCACCCCTCCACTTT. This sequence encodes CASSQLGRQGNSPLHF.

The chain recombines TRBV7-2 with TRBJ1-6, with D perhaps matching TRBD1 (5 bases). The CDR3 runs 13 residues. Trimming pared 5 bases from V and 10 bases from J, leaving 12 bases between. CDR1 SGHTA and CDR2 FQGNSA come from the germline V gene. The CDR3 DNA reads as TGTGCCAGCAGCCTTAGCGGGGGGTCACCCCTCCACTTT. Amino acids: CASSLSGGSPLHF. Full variable domain (remainder filled in from reference TRBV7-2 and TRBJ1-6): GAGVSQSPSNKVTEKGKDVELRCDPISGHTALYWYRQSLGQGLEFLIYFQGNSAPDKSGLPSDRFSAERTGGSVSTLTIQRTQQEDSAVYLCASSLSGGSPLHFGNGTRLTVT.

The chain is built from TRBV5-1 and TRBJ2-1, with TRBD2 identical over 11 bases. The CDR3 is 18 residues long. Germline lookup yields CDR1 SGHRS and CDR2 YFSETQ. The V gene end was trimmed by 5 bases and the J gene end by 0 bases; junction bases not matched to a gene: 10. CDR3 sequence: CASRPGTSGTSSYNEQFF. CDR3 sequence (DNA): TGCGCCAGCAGGCCCGGGACTAGCGGAACGAGCTCCTACAATGAGCAGTTCTTC.

The V gene is TRBV4-3, the J gene TRBJ2-3; possible D gene TRBD1, 7 bases. The V and J ends lost 5 bases and 1 base respectively, with 10 bases between them. Germline loops: CDR1 LGHNA, CDR2 YSLEER. This CDR3 spans 14 amino acids. The CDR3 nucleotides read TGCGCCAGCAGCGCCAGGGGGGGCACAGATACGCAGTATTTT. Its protein is CASSARGGTDTQYF.

V usage is TRBV2 and J usage is TRBJ2-5, with D perhaps matching TRBD1 (5 bases). The CDR3 spans 13 residues. Germline CDR1 reads SNHLY; CDR2 reads FYNNEI. V was clipped by 1 base and J by 7 bases, with 10 bases between them. CDR3 protein: CASSEGQGGTQYF. Here the CDR3 DNA reads TGTGCCAGCAGTGAAGGGCAGGGTGGGACCCAGTACTTC.

This sequence joins TRBV9 and TRBJ2-2, with TRBD2 matching over 9 bases. The CDR3 has 17 residues. Germline loops: CDR1 SGDLS, CDR2 YYNGEE. With V trimmed by 3 bases and J by 5 bases, 11 bases remained unmatched. The CDR3 DNA reads TGTGCCAGCAGCGCCGTAGCGGGGGACGTGTGGACCGGGGAGCTGTTTTTT. Amino acids: CASSAVAGDVWTGELFF.

This clone was counted only a few times. V usage is TRBV9 and J usage is TRBJ2-3; 7 bases line up with TRBD2. This CDR3 has 16 residues. In germline, CDR1 is SGDLS, CDR2 YYNGEE. V lost 0 bases and J lost 4; bases outside the gene matches: 8. CDR3 coding DNA: TGTGCCAGCAGCGTAGGGGGAGGGTTACCGGCAGATACGCAGTATTTT. It codes for CASSVGGGLPADTQYF.

The V call is TRBV6-5, the J call TRBJ1-6; tentative D call: TRBD1 (5 bases). Trimming removed 4 bases from V and 11 bases from J, with 12 bases in between. The CDR3 has 13 amino acids. Germline values: CDR1 MNHEY, CDR2 SVGAGI. CDR3 sequence reads: CASSLEGETPLHF. The CDR3 nucleotides are TGTGCCAGCAGTTTGGAAGGGGAAACACCCCTCCACTTT.

V gene TRBV3-1 (or the pseudogene TRBV3-2) combines with J gene TRBJ2-1; tentative D call: TRBD2 (6 bases). Germline lookup yields CDR1 LGHDT and CDR2 YNNKEL (reference sequence). The CDR3 is 16 amino acids. V dropped 0 bases and J dropped 5 bases, with 14 bases sitting between them. CDR3 nucleotides: TGTGCCAGCAGCCAAGATCCAGGGACTCCTAACAATGAGCAGTTCTTC. Encoded protein: CASSQDPGTPNNEQFF.

This chain links TRBV5-4 with TRBJ1-6, with 8 bases that match TRBD1. This CDR3 contains 13 residues. The germline gives CDR1 SGHNT, CDR2 YYREEE (reference sequence). Losses at the gene ends were 4 bases for V and 9 bases for J; bases not matched to a gene: 3. This CDR3 reads CASSTDRVSPLHF. CDR3 bases: TGTGCCAGCAGCACGGACAGGGTTTCACCCCTCCACTTT.

The chain uses TRBV7-9 and TRBJ1-1; 7 bases match TRBD1. J gave up 5 bases and V 1 base, and 4 bases lay outside the gene matches. Germline V CDR1 and CDR2: SEHNR, FQNEAQ (reference sequence). The CDR3 runs 14 residues. The DNA of the CDR3 is TGTGCCAGCAGCTTAGAGGGCAGGGGGACTGAAGCTTTCTTT. This encodes CASSLEGRGTEAFF. The full variable domain, with the rest looked up from reference TRBV7-9 and TRBJ1-1, is DTGVSQNPRHKITKRGQNVTFRCDPISEHNRLYWYRQTLGQGPEFLTYFQNEAQLEKSRLLSDRFSAERPKGSFSTLEIQRTEQGDSAMYLCASSLEGRGTEAFFGQGTRLTVV.

The CDR3 loop is CAWSERGNFYEQYF. The CDR3 DNA sequence: TGTGCCTGGAGTGAAAGGGGGAATTTCTACGAGCAGTACTTC. The chain uses TRBV30 and TRBJ2-7; perhaps TRBD1 as D (6 bases). Trimming shortened V by 1 base and J by 3 bases, and 13 bases separated the two germline ends. The CDR3 runs 14 residues. From germline, CDR1 is GTSNPN and CDR2 SVGIG (reference sequence).

V is TRBV9 and J is TRBJ2-2; the D gene is possibly TRBD1 (6 bases). Germline V CDR1 and CDR2: SGDLS, YYNGEE. The germline V and J ends were trimmed by 0 bases and 10 bases, with 16 bases remaining between them. The length of the CDR3 is 15 residues. The DNA of the CDR3 is TGTGCCAGCAGCGTAGCTCCCAGGGGACCGTCGGAGCTGTTTTTT. This encodes CASSVAPRGPSELFF. The full variable domain, its missing parts supplied by reference TRBV9 and TRBJ2-2, is DSGVTQTPKHLITATGQRVTLRCSPRSGDLSVYWYQQSLDQGLQFLIQYYNGEERAKGNILERFSAQQFPDLHSELNLSSLELGDSALYFCASSVAPRGPSELFFGEGSRLTVL.

The table lists this clone with a few counts. The rearrangement uses TRBV7-2 and TRBJ2-1; D uncertain. Germline-derived CDR1 and CDR2 are SGHTA and FQGNSA. This CDR3 spans 15 amino acids. V lost 0 bases and J lost 7, with 13 bases in between. This CDR3 reads CASSLAQASLNEQFF. The CDR3 coding sequence is TGTGCCAGCAGCTTAGCGCAAGCTAGTTTGAATGAGCAGTTCTTC.

Only one count was recorded for this clone. This chain uses TRBV12-5 with TRBJ2-1; the D gene is possibly TRBD2 (6 bases). The germline V and J ends were trimmed by 4 bases and 2 bases, with 15 bases remaining between them. The CDR3 is 16 residues long. The germline CDR1 and CDR2 sequences are LGHNT and FRNRAP. The CDR3 here is CASGSPRSGPYNEQFF. The DNA of the CDR3 is TGTGCTAGTGGTTCCCCCCGCAGCGGGCCCTACAATGAGCAGTTCTTC.

This chain uses TRBV11-2 with TRBJ2-2; the D is unclear. V lost 5 bases, J lost 0 bases, and 10 bases lay in between. CDR1 is SGHAT, CDR2 FQNNGV, per germline. This CDR3 is 15 amino acids long. CDR3 amino acids: CASSKTPSNTGELFF. The CDR3 nucleotides are TGTGCCAGCAGCAAGACACCATCGAACACCGGGGAGCTGTTTTTT.